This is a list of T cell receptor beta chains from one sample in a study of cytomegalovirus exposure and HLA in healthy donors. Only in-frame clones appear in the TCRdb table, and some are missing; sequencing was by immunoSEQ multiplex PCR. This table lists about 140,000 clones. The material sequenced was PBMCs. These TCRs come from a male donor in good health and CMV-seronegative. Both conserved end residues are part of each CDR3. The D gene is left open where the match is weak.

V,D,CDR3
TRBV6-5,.,CASSTRRELYGYTF
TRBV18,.,CASSPGQYNQPQHF
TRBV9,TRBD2,CASSVAGGPKDTQYF
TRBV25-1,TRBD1,CASSDPRTGPYEQYF
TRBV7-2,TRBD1,CASSLVSRPTGGSTYEQYF
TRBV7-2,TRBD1,CASSLDRGDQPQHF
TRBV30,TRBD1,CAWSGDRNQPQHF
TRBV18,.,CASSPRPTGETQYF
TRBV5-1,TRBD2,CASSSTSGPYNEQFF
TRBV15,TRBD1,CATSRATGTGVYEQYF
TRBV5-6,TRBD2,CASSLGTSGYTGELFF
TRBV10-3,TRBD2,CAISEGGLAGGPLDTQYF
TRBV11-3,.,CASSLGATRNTGELFF
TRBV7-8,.,CASSPILGNQPQHF
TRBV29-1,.,CSGTMDRNTEAFF
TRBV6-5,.,CASSLAPGSYEQYF
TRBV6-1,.,CASSEGGGIPYGQYF
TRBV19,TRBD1,CAAQGKGNQPQHF
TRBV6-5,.,CASSYSLEGYTEAFF
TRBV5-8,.,CASSALGQINNSPLHF
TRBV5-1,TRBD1,CASDPDGTGGTEAFF
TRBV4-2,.,CASSQDPLLSDGYTF
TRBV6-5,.,CASSTSGLGAGQYF
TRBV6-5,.,CASSYDSRSYEQYF
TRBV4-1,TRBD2,CASSHGLAGGSYGETQYF
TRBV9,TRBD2,CASSSSTSGASNTGELFF
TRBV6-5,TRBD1,CASSPIDRADTQYF
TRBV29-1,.,CSVPAVGTEAFF